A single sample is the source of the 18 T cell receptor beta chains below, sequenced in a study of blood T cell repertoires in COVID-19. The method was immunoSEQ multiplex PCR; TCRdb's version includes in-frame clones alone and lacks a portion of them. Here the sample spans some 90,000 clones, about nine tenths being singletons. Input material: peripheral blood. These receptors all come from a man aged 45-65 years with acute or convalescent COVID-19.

The CDR3 region has the DNA TGTGCCAGCAGTTTCGCCACAGGGAAGGGGGCCACAGATACGCAGTATTTT. It is translated as CASSFATGKGATDTQYF. This chain connects TRBV27 to TRBJ2-3; 7 positions agree with TRBD1. The CDR3 has 17 residues. Germline lookup yields CDR1 MNHEY and CDR2 SMNVEV (reference sequence). J gave up 2 bases and V 3 bases, and 11 bases lay outside the gene matches.

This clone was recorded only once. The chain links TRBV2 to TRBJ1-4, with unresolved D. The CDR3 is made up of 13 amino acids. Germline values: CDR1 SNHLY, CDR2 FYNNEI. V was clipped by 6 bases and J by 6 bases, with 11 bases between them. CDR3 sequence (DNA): TGTGCCAGCAGACAGCGGGTCGATGAAAAACTGTTTTTT. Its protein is CASRQRVDEKLFF.

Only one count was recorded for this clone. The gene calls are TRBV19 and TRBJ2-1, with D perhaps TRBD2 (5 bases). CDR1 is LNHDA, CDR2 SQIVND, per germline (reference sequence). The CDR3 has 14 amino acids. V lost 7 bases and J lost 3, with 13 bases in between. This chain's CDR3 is CASNGGEGYNEQFF. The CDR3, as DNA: TGTGCCAGTAATGGCGGAGAGGGCTACAATGAGCAGTTCTTC. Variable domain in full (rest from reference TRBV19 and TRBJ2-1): DGGITQSPKYLFRKEGQNVTLSCEQNLNHDAMYWYRQDPGQGLRLIYYSQIVNDFQKGDIAEGYSVSREKKESFPLTVTSAQKNPTAFYLCASNGGEGYNEQFFGPGTRLTVL.

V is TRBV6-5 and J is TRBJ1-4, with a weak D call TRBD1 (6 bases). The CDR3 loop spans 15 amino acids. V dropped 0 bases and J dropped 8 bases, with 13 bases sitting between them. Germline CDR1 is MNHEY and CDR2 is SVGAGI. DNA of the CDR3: TGTGCCAGCAGTTACTCGAGGGGGAGTGGAGAAAAACTGTTTTTT. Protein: CASSYSRGSGEKLFF.

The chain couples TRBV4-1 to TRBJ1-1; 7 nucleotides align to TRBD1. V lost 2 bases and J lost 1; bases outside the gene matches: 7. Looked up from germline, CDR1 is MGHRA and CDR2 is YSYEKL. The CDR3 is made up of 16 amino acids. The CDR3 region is CASSQRQGAPNTEAFF. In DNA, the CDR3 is TGCGCCAGCAGCCAACGACAGGGAGCCCCGAACACTGAAGCTTTCTTT.

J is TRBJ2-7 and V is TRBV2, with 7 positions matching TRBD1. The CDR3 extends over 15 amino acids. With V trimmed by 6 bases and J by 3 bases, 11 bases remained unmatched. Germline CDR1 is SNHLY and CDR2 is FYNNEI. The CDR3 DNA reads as TGTGCCAGCAGGCCCAGACAGGGACGCCACTACGAGCAGTACTTC. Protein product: CASRPRQGRHYEQYF. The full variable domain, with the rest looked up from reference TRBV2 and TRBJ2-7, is EPEVTQTPSHQVTQMGQEVILRCVPISNHLYFYWYRQILGQKVEFLVSFYNNEISEKSEIFDDQFSVERPDGSNFTLKIRSTKLEDSAMYFCASRPRQGRHYEQYFGPGTRLTVT.

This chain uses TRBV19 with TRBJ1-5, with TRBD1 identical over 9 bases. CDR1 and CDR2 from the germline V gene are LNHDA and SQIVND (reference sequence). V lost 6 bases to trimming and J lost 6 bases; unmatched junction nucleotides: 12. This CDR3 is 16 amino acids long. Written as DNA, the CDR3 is TGTGCCAGTAGGCTGGACAGGGGAATTCTGGGTCAGCCCCAGCATTTT. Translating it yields CASRLDRGILGQPQHF. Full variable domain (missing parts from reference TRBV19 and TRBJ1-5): DGGITQSPKYLFRKEGQNVTLSCEQNLNHDAMYWYRQDPGQGLRLIYYSQIVNDFQKGDIAEGYSVSREKKESFPLTVTSAQKNPTAFYLCASRLDRGILGQPQHFGDGTRLSIL.

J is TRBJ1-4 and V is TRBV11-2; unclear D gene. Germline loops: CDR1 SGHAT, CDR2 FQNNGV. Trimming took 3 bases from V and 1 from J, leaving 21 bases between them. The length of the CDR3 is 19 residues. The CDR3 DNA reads TGTGCCAGCAGCTTTTGGGAGGCGCCAGGCCCTTTAACTAATGAAAAACTGTTTTTT. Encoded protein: CASSFWEAPGPLTNEKLFF.

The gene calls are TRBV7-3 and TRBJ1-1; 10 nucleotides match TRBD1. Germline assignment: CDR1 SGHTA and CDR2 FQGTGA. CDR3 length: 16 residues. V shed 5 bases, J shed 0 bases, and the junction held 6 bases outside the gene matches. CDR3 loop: CASSPGQGGMNTEAFF. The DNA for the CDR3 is TGTGCCAGCAGCCCCGGACAGGGGGGAATGAACACTGAAGCTTTCTTT.

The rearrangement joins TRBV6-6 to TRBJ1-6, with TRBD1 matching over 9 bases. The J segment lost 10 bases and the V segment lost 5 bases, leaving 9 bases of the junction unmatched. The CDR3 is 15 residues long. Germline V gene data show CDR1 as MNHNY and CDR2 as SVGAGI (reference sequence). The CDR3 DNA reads TGTGCCAGCAGTCCGACAGGGGGAATGAGGTCACCCCTCCACTTT. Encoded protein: CASSPTGGMRSPLHF.

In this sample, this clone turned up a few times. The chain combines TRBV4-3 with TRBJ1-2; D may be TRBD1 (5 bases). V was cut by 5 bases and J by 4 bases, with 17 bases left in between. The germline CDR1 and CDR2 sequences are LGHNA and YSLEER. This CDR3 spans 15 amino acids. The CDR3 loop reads CASSYQHRSGYGYTF. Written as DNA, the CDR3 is TGCGCCAGCAGCTACCAACACAGGTCGGGCTATGGCTACACCTTC.

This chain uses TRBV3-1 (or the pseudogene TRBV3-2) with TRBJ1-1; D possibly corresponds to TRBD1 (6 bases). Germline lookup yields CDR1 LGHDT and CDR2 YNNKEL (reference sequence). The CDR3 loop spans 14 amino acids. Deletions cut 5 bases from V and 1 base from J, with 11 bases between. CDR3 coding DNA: TGTGCCAGCAGCTCGACAGGCGGGAACACTGAAGCTTTCTTT. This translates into CASSSTGGNTEAFF.

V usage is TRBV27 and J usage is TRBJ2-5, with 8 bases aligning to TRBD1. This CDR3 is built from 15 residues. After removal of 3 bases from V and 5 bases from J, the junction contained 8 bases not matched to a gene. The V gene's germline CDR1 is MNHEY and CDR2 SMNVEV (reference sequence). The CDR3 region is CASSLTNTGGETQYF. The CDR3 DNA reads TGTGCCAGCAGTTTGACCAATACAGGGGGGGAGACCCAGTACTTC.

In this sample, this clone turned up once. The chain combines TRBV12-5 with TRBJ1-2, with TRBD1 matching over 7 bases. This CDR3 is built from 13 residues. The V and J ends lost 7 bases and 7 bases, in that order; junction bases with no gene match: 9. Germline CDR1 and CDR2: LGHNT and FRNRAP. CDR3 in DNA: TGTGCTAGTGCCTTCGACAGGGTAGGTGGCTACACCTTC. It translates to CASAFDRVGGYTF.

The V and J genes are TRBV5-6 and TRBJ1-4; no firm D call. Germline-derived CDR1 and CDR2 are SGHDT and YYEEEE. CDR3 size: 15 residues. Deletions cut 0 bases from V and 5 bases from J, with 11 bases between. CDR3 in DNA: TGTGCCAGCAGCTTGGTTGCCGGTCCGAATGAAAAACTGTTTTTT. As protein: CASSLVAGPNEKLFF.

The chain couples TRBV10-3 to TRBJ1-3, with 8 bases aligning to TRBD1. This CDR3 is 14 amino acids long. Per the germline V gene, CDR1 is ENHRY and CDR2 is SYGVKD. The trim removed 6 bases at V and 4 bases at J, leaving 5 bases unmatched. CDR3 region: CAIRQGAGGNTIYF. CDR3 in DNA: TGTGCCATCAGGCAGGGGGCAGGAGGAAACACCATATATTTT.

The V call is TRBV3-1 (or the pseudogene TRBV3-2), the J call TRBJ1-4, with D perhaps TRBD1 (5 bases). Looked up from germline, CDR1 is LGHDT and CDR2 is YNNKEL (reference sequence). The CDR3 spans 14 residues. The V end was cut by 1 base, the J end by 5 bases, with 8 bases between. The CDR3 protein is CASSQGRGNEKLFF. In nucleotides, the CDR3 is TGTGCCAGCAGCCAAGGACGGGGGAATGAAAAACTGTTTTTT.

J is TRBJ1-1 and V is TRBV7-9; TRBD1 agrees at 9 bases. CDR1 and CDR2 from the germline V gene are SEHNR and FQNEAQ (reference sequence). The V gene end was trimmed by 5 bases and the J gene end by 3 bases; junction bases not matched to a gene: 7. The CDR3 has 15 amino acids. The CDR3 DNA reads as TGTGCCAGCAGCCGGGGACAGGGATTGGACACTGAAGCTTTCTTT. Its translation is CASSRGQGLDTEAFF.